A single T cell receptor beta chain is shown here with its context. Its antigen is undetermined. The data originate from a study of T cell repertoires in cytomegalovirus infection. Study in general: HLA-B-restricted CMV epitopes that are well studied were used alongside recently identified HLA-C-restricted ones. TCR beta signatures that were public indicated CMV infection and matching HLA type.

TCRdb reprocessed the reads with MiXCR, giving one entry per CDR3 protein. The sample consists of 650,000 to 850,000 distinct CDR3 sequences, about 27% of them appearing once. The V end lost 2 bases, the J end lost 9 bases, and 17 bases lay between the germline ends. The CDR3 loop spans 15 amino acids. Germline-derived CDR1 and CDR2 are MNHNS and SASEGT. Overall study findings and caveats: Using cumulative public TCR beta family frequency, the authors identified those who carried CMV together with the relevant HLA. Dominant in the ex vivo response were TCR beta clonotypes restricted by HLA-C and specific for CMV.

V and J are TRBV6-1 and TRBJ2-1; tentatively, D is TRBD1 or TRBD2 (5 bases each). This sequence was found in a human donor in good health (CMV status not recorded). Some clones in this sample may be carry-over from other donors' samples. Sequences were derived from cultured CD8+ T cells from PBMCs, sampled from culture after CMV antigen stimulation. CDR3 coding DNA: TGTGCCAGCAGTGAAATGATCCGGGACCCCGGTGAGCAGTTCTTC. This gives the protein CASSEMIRDPGEQFF.